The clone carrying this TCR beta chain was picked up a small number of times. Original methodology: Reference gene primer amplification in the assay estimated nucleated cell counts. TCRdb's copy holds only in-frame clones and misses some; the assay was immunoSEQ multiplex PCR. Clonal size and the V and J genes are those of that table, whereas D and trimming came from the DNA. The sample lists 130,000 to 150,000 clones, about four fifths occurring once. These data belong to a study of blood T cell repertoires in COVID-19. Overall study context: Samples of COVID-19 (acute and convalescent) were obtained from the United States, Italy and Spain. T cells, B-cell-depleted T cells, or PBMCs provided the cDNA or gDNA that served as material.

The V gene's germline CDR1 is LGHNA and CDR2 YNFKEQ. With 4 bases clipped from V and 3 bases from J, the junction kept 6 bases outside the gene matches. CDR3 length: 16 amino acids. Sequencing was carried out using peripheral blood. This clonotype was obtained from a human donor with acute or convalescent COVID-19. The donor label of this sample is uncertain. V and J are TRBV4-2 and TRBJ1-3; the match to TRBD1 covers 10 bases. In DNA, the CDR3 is TGTGCCAGCAGCCTTGGGACAGGGGTACTTGGAAACACCATATATTTT. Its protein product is CASSLGTGVLGNTIYF.